Below are 12 T cell receptor beta chains sequenced from a single sample in a study of cytomegalovirus exposure and HLA in healthy donors. PCR employed 60 Vbeta and 13 Jbeta primers. The data were produced by immunoSEQ multiplex PCR, yet TCRdb's version contains in-frame clones alone and is incomplete. Of roughly 110,000 clones listed, roughly 80% are singletons. The material sequenced was PBMCs. The receptors originated from a man aged 25 to 40 in good health and CMV-seronegative.

This chain uses TRBV6-5 with TRBJ1-5, with D possibly being TRBD1 (6 bases). This CDR3 contains 16 residues. The V end lost 4 bases, the J end lost 1 base, and 14 bases lay between the germline ends. The germline gives CDR1 MNHEY, CDR2 SVGAGI. The CDR3 sequence is CASSSWPGQSNQPQHF. The CDR3 DNA reads TGTGCCAGCAGTTCATGGCCCGGACAGAGCAATCAGCCCCAGCATTTT.

V and J are TRBV10-2 and TRBJ2-7; 9 nucleotides align to TRBD2. With V trimmed by 7 bases and J by 3 bases, 10 bases remained unmatched. This CDR3 contains 15 residues. From germline, CDR1 is WSHSY and CDR2 SAAADI. Here the CDR3 reads CASTEWTSVNYEQYF. The CDR3 nucleotides read TGCGCCAGCACCGAGTGGACTAGCGTTAACTACGAGCAGTACTTC.

This chain uses TRBV18 with TRBJ2-1; 8 positions agree with TRBD2. V lost 3 bases and J lost 8; bases outside the gene matches: 3. This CDR3 contains 13 residues. Looked up from germline, CDR1 is KGHSH and CDR2 is LQKENI. The CDR3 nucleotides read TGTGCCAGCTCACCTCCGGGAGGGCATGAGCAGTTCTTC. Translated: CASSPPGGHEQFF.

The chain joins TRBV11-3 to TRBJ1-5; weak D call: TRBD1 (6 bases). This CDR3 has 15 residues. Germline V lookup: CDR1 SGHNT, CDR2 YENEEA. The V and J ends lost 11 bases and 6 bases respectively, with 23 bases between them. The CDR3 sequence: CALRRILETGQPQHF. As DNA, the CDR3 is TGTGCCCTCAGGCGAATTCTCGAGACAGGTCAGCCCCAGCATTTT.

The rearrangement uses TRBV7-2 and TRBJ2-2, with D perhaps matching TRBD2 (5 bases). The CDR3 contains 15 residues. Trimming took 8 bases from V and 0 from J, leaving 13 bases between them. Per the germline V gene, CDR1 is SGHTA and CDR2 is FQGNSA. This CDR3 is CASSTPGTNTGELFF. In DNA, the CDR3 is TGTGCCAGCTCCACCCCCGGGACGAACACCGGGGAGCTGTTTTTT.

This clone was counted a few times. The J gene is TRBJ1-1, the V gene TRBV7-8; D gene ambiguous. V lost 5 bases and J 5 bases, leaving 15 bases between the germline ends. The CDR3 has 14 amino acids. Germline CDR1 is SGHVS and CDR2 is FQNEAQ. This chain's CDR3 is CASSPQGGWTEAFF. The CDR3 nucleotides read TGTGCCAGCAGCCCCCAAGGAGGGTGGACTGAAGCTTTCTTT.

This chain connects TRBV13 to TRBJ1-1; 12 bases are shared with TRBD1. The CDR3 consists of 16 residues. CDR1 is PRHDT and CDR2 is FYEKMQ in the germline V gene (reference sequence). The V gene end was trimmed by 5 bases and the J gene end by 6 bases; junction bases not matched to a gene: 10. The CDR3 DNA reads TGTGCCAGCAGCCGGCCCCGGGACAGGGGGCGTCCTGAAGCTTTCTTT. Residues: CASSRPRDRGRPEAFF.

The chain has TRBV4-1 and TRBJ2-1; 12 bases line up with TRBD2. The V segment lost 1 base and the J segment 7 bases; nucleotides outside the gene matches: 8. CDR3 length: 17 residues. Germline CDR1 is MGHRA and CDR2 is YSYEKL. The CDR3 loop is CASSQVPTSGRKNEQFF. DNA for the CDR3: TGCGCCAGCAGCCAAGTTCCGACTAGCGGGAGAAAGAATGAGCAGTTCTTC.

The chain employs TRBV6-5 and TRBJ2-7; no definite D call. Trimming removed 6 bases from V and 4 bases from J, with 19 bases in between. There are 15 residues in the CDR3. Germline-derived CDR1 and CDR2 are MNHEY and SVGAGI. DNA for the CDR3: TGTGCCAGCAGCCGCCGCGGCACTCACAATTACGAGCAGTACTTC. This translates into CASSRRGTHNYEQYF.

The chain uses TRBV10-1 and TRBJ2-3; 11 bases map to TRBD2. CDR3 length: 16 residues. CDR1 is WNHNN, CDR2 SYGVQD, per germline (reference sequence). The V gene end was trimmed by 2 bases and the J gene end by 5 bases; junction bases not matched to a gene: 6. The chain's CDR3 is CASSEIAGGPGDTQYF. The CDR3 region has the DNA TGCGCCAGCAGTGAGATAGCGGGGGGGCCAGGAGATACGCAGTATTTT.

This sequence joins TRBV7-2 and TRBJ2-1, with 12 bases lining up with TRBD2. This CDR3 is 15 amino acids long. Looked up from germline, CDR1 is SGHTA and CDR2 is FQGNSA. The trim removed 5 bases at V and 4 bases at J, leaving 3 bases unmatched. This chain's CDR3 is CASSRLAGDYNEQFF. The CDR3 coding sequence is TGTGCCAGCAGCAGACTAGCGGGGGATTACAATGAGCAGTTCTTC.

The chain recombines TRBV5-1 with TRBJ2-7, with TRBD1 matching 7 bases. This CDR3 is built from 15 residues. Germline-derived CDR1 and CDR2 are SGHRS and YFSETQ. The J segment lost 5 bases and the V segment lost 2 bases, leaving 10 bases of the junction unmatched. CDR3 sequence (DNA): TGCGCCAGCAGCTTCGCTGGAAGAGGGGGCGACGAGCAGTACTTC. Translating it yields CASSFAGRGGDEQYF.